The clone carrying this T cell receptor beta chain was detected only a few times. Antigen specificity is unknown. From germline, CDR1 is SGHRS and CDR2 YFSETQ. Trimming removed 4 bases at V and 0 bases at J, with 16 bases between. This CDR3 comprises 17 residues. The data were taken from a study of T cells after yellow fever vaccination. Study results and caveats: The booster response re-showed most primary clones: 95% to 96% CD4, approximately 90% CD8.

5'RACE template switching added a universal primer site and UMIs to TCR cDNA. TCRdb recomputed calls from the 5' RACE reads with MiXCR, one row per CDR3 protein. This sample carries hundreds of thousands of distinct CDR3 sequences, approximately 4% of them seen once, and the ten largest clones take about 22%. This chain connects TRBV5-1 to TRBJ1-4; perhaps TRBD1 as D (5 bases). The input for sequencing was PBMCs, taken 5 days after the yellow fever booster vaccination. The sequence was collected from a man in his late teens or twenties who received the YFV17D yellow fever vaccine. The CDR3 DNA sequence: TGCGCCAGCAGCCGCGGAGTAACAGGAGCAACTAATGAAAAACTGTTTTTT. Translation: CASSRGVTGATNEKLFF. The full variable domain, rest sourced from reference TRBV5-1 and TRBJ1-4, is KAGVTQTPRYLIKTRGQQVTLSCSPISGHRSVSWYQQTPGQGLQFLFEYFSETQRNKGNFPGRFSGRQFSNSRSEMNVSTLELGDSALYLCASSRGVTGATNEKLFFGSGTQLSVL.